This TCR beta chain was captured by sequencing in a study of blood T cell repertoires in COVID-19. Overall study: Samples taken during acute and convalescent COVID-19 were collected in the United States, Italy and Spain.

Membership in each cohort depended on participant-reported clinical history. Recovery among Cohort 3 donors was established by two negative PCRs, clearance, or symptom resolution. The repertoire was sequenced with immunoSEQ multiplex PCR; TCRdb's copy has only in-frame clones and lacks some. The sample includes around 200,000 clones, roughly 85% of them seen just once. The specimen was PBMCs or T cells enriched from blood (not recorded which). The clonotype comes from a man aged 40-50 years who had recovered from COVID-19.

CDR3 sequence: CASSTSSGRRYEQYF. The DNA for the CDR3 is TGTGCCAGCAGCACCAGTTCAGGCAGGCGCTACGAGCAGTACTTC. The chain uses TRBV11-3 and TRBJ2-7; D call uncertain. The germline V gene has CDR1 SGHNT and CDR2 YENEEA. V lost 5 bases, J lost 3 bases, and 17 bases lay in between. This CDR3 contains 15 residues.